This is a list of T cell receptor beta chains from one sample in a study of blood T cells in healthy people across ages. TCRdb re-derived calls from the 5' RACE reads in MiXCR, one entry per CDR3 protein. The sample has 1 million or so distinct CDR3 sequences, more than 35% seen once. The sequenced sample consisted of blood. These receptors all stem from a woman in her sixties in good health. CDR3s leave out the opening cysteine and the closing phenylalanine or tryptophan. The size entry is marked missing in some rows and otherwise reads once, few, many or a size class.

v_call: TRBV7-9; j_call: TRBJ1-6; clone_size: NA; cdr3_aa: AIRDAGEPLH
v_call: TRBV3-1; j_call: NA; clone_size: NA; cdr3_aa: ASSQELYAFNEQY
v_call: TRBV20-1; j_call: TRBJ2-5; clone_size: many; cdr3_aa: SADRGIARKETQY
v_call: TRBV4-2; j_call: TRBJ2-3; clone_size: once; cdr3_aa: ASSQVASGRPDTQY
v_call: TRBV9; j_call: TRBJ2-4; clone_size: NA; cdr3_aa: ASSVTSSDPTGQY
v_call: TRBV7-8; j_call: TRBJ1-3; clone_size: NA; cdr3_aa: ASSLEGGRNTIY
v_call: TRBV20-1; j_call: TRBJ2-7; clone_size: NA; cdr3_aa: SARQRIFSYEQY
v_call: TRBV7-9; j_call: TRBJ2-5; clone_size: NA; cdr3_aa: ASSDPGGVLETQY
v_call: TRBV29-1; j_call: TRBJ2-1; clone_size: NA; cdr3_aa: SVEDRMGLAGGNEQF
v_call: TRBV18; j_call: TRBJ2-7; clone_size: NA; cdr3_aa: ASSPSGGFYEQY
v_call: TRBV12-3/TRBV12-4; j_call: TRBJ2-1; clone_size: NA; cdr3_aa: ASRGGRGSYNEQF
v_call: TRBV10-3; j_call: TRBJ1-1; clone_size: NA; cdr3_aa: AISEAGSANTEAF
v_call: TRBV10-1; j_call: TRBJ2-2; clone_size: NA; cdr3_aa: ASGGGLNTGELF
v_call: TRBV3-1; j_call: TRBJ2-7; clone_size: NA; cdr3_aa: ASSPLFSSYEQY
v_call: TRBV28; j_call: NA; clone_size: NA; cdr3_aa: ASSSYLGQGAYEQY
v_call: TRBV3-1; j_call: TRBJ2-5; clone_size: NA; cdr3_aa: ASSLSTGEETQY